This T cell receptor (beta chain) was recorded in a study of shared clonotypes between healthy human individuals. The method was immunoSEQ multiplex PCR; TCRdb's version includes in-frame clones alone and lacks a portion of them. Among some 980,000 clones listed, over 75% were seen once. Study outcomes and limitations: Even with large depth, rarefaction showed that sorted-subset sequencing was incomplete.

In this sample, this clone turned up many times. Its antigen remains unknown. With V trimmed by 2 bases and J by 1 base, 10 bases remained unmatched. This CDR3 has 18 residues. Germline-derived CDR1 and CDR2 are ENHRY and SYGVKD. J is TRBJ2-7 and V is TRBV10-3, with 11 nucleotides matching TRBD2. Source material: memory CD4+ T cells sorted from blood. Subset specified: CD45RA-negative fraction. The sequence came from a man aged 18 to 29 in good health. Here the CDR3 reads CAISEPLGTSGRSYEQYF. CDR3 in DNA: TGTGCCATCAGTGAGCCACTCGGGACTAGCGGACGATCCTACGAGCAGTACTTC.